A single sample is the source of the 5 T cell receptor beta chains below, sequenced in a study of synovial regulatory T cells in juvenile arthritis. TCRdb keeps only in-frame clones here, not all; method: immunoSEQ multiplex PCR. This sample's table has roughly 9,800 clones. Sequences were obtained from Treg cells from blood. Subset defined: remaining (HLA-DR-negative) circulating blood Treg cells. These receptors were taken from a donor younger than 30 with juvenile idiopathic arthritis.

The genes are TRBV19 and TRBJ1-5; absent DNA, TCRdb's TRBD1 call cannot be checked. CDR3 length equals 14 residues. No DNA sequence was recorded. Germline CDR1 is LNHDA and CDR2 is SQIVND (reference sequence). CDR3 protein: CASHRQGSNQPQHF.

J is TRBJ2-1 and V is TRBV18; the D call of TRBD2 rests on TCRdb alone, since no DNA is present to check it. The CDR3 length is 18 residues. DNA is not on record. CDR1 is KGHSH, CDR2 LQKENI, per germline. This chain's CDR3 is CASSPTGIGSSGGGAWFF.

J is TRBJ2-6 and V is TRBV10-3. The CDR3 has 13 amino acids. This entry has no DNA. Per the germline V gene, CDR1 is ENHRY and CDR2 is SYGVKD. The CDR3 spells CAISGSGANVLTF.

This rearrangement joins TRBV10-3 to TRBJ2-7; TCRdb designates TRBD2, a call that cannot be tested without DNA. The CDR3 is 15 amino acids. This entry has no DNA. The germline gives CDR1 ENHRY, CDR2 SYGVKD. The CDR3 sequence: CAISEMAGESYEQYF.

CDR3 protein: CASSIVGTHGYTF. The chain uses TRBV19 and TRBJ1-2; TCRdb outputs TRBD1, but without DNA this stays unchecked. CDR1 LNHDA and CDR2 SQIVND come from the germline V gene (reference sequence). The CDR3 covers 13 residues. The protein alone is recorded here.